The 15 T cell receptor beta chains below were found in one sample sequenced in a study of CD8 T cells in Susac syndrome. RNA totalling roughly 0.45 to 1 ug underwent reverse transcription with random hexamers. TCRdb re-called the immunoSEQ multiplex PCR reads through MiXCR, storing one row per CDR3 protein. This sample yields roughly 190,000 distinct CDR3 sequences, of which 80% to 95% are seen a single time; 0.1% belongs to the top ten. Sequencing used CD4+ T cells from PBMCs. All receptors derive from a human donor in good health.

The chain couples TRBV13 to TRBJ2-7, with 8 nucleotides matching TRBD2. Germline V gene sequence: CDR1 PRHDT, CDR2 FYEKMQ (reference sequence). V shed 5 bases and J 4 bases; nucleotides not matched to a gene: 4. The CDR3 length is 13 residues. This CDR3 reads CASSRGGPYEQYV. In nucleotides, the CDR3 is TGTGCCAGCAGCCGGGGGGGCCCGTACGAGCAGTACGTC.

V usage is TRBV3-1 and J usage is TRBJ1-5, with 7 bases fitting TRBD1. The germline gives CDR1 LGHDT, CDR2 YNNKEL (reference sequence). V gave up 0 bases and J gave up 8 bases; unmatched junction bases: 7. The CDR3 length is 15 residues. The CDR3 is CASSQEGGQREPQHF. The CDR3 DNA sequence: TGTGCCAGCAGCCAAGAAGGGGGACAGCGGGAGCCCCAGCATTTT. The full variable domain, rest sourced from reference TRBV3-1 and TRBJ1-5, is DTAVSQTPKYLVTQMGNDKSIKCEQNLGHDTMYWYKQDSKKFLKIMFSYNNKELIINETVPNRFSPKSPDKAHLNLHINSLELGDSAVYFCASSQEGGQREPQHFGDGTRLSIL.

This CDR3 is CSARDSFGRGREGETQYF. DNA of the CDR3: TGCAGTGCTAGAGATTCTTTTGGCAGGGGGCGGGAGGGAGAGACCCAGTACTTC. V usage is TRBV20-1 and J usage is TRBJ2-5, with D tentatively TRBD2 (9 bases). Germline CDR1 DFQATT, CDR2 SNEGSKA (reference sequence). The V gene lost 0 bases and the J gene lost 4 bases, with 24 bases spanning the gap. This CDR3 region has 18 residues.

The chain joins TRBV5-1 to TRBJ1-4; TRBD1 might be the D (5 bases). CDR3 size: 14 residues. CDR1 and CDR2 from the germline V gene are SGHRS and YFSETQ. V was cut by 4 bases and J by 8 bases, with 15 bases left in between. CDR3 loop: CASSPVSQGEKLFF. For the CDR3, the DNA is TGCGCCAGCAGCCCCGTGTCCCAGGGAGAAAAACTGTTTTTT.

The V call is TRBV27, the J call TRBJ1-6; weak D call: TRBD1 (5 bases). Per the germline V gene, CDR1 is MNHEY and CDR2 is SMNVEV (reference sequence). The length of the CDR3 is 16 residues. Trimming took 0 bases from V and 0 from J, leaving 6 bases between them. The CDR3 bases are TGTGCCAGCAGTTTATCGGGGGTCTCCTATAATTCACCCCTCCACTTT. This encodes CASSLSGVSYNSPLHF.

This clonotype was found once. The chain uses TRBV15 and TRBJ2-5; no firm D call. CDR1 is LNHNV and CDR2 is YYDKDF in the germline V gene (reference sequence). The CDR3 length is 11 residues. The V and J ends lost 4 bases and 3 bases respectively, with 3 bases between them. The CDR3 loop reads CATSTKETQYF. Written as DNA, the CDR3 is TGTGCCACCAGCACCAAAGAGACCCAGTACTTC. Supplemented by reference TRBV15 and TRBJ2-5, the full variable domain reads DAMVIQNPRYQVTQFGKPVTLSCSQTLNHNVMYWYQQKSSQAPKLLFHYYDKDFNNEADTPDNFQSRRPNTSFCFLDIRSPGLGDTAMYLCATSTKETQYFGPGTRLLVL.

The genes are TRBV9 and TRBJ1-1, with D possibly being TRBD1 (5 bases). V gave up 3 bases and J gave up 5 bases, with 8 bases separating them. Germline CDR1 reads SGDLS; CDR2 reads YYNGEE. The CDR3 consists of 12 residues. The CDR3 coding sequence is TGTGCCAGCAGCGGGGGGGGAACTGAAGCTTTCTTT. Protein: CASSGGGTEAFF.

The J gene is TRBJ1-3, the V gene TRBV28; 7 bases align to TRBD1. Germline CDR1 and CDR2: MDHEN and SYDVKM. The length of the CDR3 is 18 residues. The V segment lost 6 bases and the J segment 3 bases; nucleotides outside the gene matches: 17. The CDR3 DNA reads as TGTGCCAGCAGCCCTATATTGCAAGACAGGGCAAATGGAAACACCATATATTTT. It codes for CASSPILQDRANGNTIYF.

This chain joins TRBV7-9 and TRBJ2-2; D gene uncertain. CDR3 size: 15 residues. The V end was cut by 5 bases, the J end by 9 bases, with 19 bases between. Germline CDR1 is SEHNR and CDR2 is FQNEAQ (reference sequence). CDR3 DNA sequence: TGTGCCAGCAGCAGCCGGGTCCAAGGGCGACGGGAGCTGTTTTTT. Its translation is CASSSRVQGRRELFF.

The V gene is TRBV6-6, the J gene TRBJ1-1; TRBD1 might be the D (5 bases). The germline CDR1 and CDR2 sequences are MNHNY and SVGAGI (reference sequence). V lost 3 bases to trimming and J lost 5 bases, with 13 bases between them. This CDR3 contains 14 residues. The CDR3 DNA is TGTGCCAGCAGTTATCCGGGGGATGGGACTGAAGCTTTCTTT. Protein product: CASSYPGDGTEAFF.

The rearrangement joins TRBV14 to TRBJ2-6; no definite D call. This CDR3 has 17 residues. V lost 0 bases to trimming and J lost 0 bases, with 9 bases between them. Germline V CDR1 and CDR2: SGHDN, FVKESK. CDR3 amino acids: CASSQEVPYSGANVLTF. The DNA for the CDR3 is TGTGCCAGCAGCCAAGAGGTTCCCTACTCTGGGGCCAACGTCCTGACTTTC.

This sequence joins TRBV6-2 or TRBV6-3 and TRBJ2-7; unclear D gene. CDR3 length: 10 residues. Germline CDR1 and CDR2: MNHEY and SVGEGT. V was shortened by 8 bases and J by 6 bases, with 8 bases between the two germline ends. CDR3 nucleotide sequence: TGTGCCAGCGGCTTACCCGAGCAGTACGTC. The encoded protein is CASGLPEQYV.

This chain uses TRBV5-1 with TRBJ1-4; the D gene is possibly TRBD1 (6 bases). The ends were cut back, 5 bases at V and 4 bases at J, with 12 bases in the middle. This CDR3 has 14 residues. Germline values: CDR1 SGHRS, CDR2 YFSETQ. CDR3 DNA sequence: TGCGCCAGCAGAGCCGGACAGCGTAATGAAAAACTGTTTTTT. Its translation is CASRAGQRNEKLFF.

CDR3 loop: CSIRSSYNEQFF. The CDR3 DNA sequence: TGCAGTATAAGGAGCTCCTACAATGAGCAGTTCTTC. This sequence joins TRBV29-1 and TRBJ2-1; no firm D call. CDR3 length: 12 amino acids. Germline V lookup: CDR1 SQVTM, CDR2 ANQGSEA.

The chain couples TRBV5-8 to TRBJ1-3, with D tentatively TRBD1 (6 bases). V lost 5 bases to trimming and J lost 2 bases, with 14 bases between them. The CDR3 is made up of 15 amino acids. The germline V gene has CDR1 SGHTS and CDR2 YDEGEE. The CDR3 here is CASRLTGSPGNTIYF. In DNA form, the CDR3 reads TGTGCCAGCAGGCTCACAGGGTCCCCTGGAAACACCATATATTTT.